This T cell receptor (beta chain) was identified in a study of control samples from healthy donors and cancer patients. Assay: immunoSEQ multiplex PCR; the TCRdb copy retains only in-frame clones and omits some. The data show over 150,000 clones, with about 90% seen just once and just over 2% held by the top ten. The length of the CDR3 is 15 residues. CDR1 SGHNT and CDR2 YENEEA come from the germline V gene. The ends lost 4 bases at V and 6 bases at J; junction bases unmatched: 4. Material for sequencing was blood. This TCR came from a woman aged 35 to 49 in good health. The gene calls are TRBV11-3 and TRBJ2-7; TRBD2 aligns across 15 bases. The CDR3 protein is CASSSSGLAGGEQYF. The CDR3, as DNA: TGTGCCAGCAGCTCGTCGGGACTAGCGGGGGGCGAGCAGTACTTC.